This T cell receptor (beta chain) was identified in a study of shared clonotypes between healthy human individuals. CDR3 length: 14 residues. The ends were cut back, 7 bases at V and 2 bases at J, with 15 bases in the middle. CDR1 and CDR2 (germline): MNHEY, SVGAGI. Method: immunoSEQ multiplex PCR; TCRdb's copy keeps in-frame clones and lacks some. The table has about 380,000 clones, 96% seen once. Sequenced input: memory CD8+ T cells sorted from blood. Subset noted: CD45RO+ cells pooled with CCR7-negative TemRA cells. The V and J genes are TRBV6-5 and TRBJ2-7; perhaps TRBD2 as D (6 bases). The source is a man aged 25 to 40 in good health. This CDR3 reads CASMAGTRTYEQYF. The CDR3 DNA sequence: TGTGCCAGCATGGCAGGGACTCGAACCTACGAGCAGTACTTC.